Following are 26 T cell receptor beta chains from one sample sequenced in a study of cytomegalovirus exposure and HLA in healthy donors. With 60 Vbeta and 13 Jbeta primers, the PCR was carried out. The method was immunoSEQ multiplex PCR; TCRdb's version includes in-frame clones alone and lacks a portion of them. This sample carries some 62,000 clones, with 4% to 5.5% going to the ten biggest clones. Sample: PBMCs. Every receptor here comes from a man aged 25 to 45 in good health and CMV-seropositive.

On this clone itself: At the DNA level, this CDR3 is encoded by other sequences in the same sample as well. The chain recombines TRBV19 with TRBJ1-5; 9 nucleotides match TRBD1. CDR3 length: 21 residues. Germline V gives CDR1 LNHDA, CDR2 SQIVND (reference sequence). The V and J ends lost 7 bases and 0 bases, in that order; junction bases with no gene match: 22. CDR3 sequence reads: CASNLVTGGLGGGYSNQPQHF. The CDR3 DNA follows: TGTGCCAGTAACCTCGTGACAGGGGGACTGGGGGGGGGATATAGCAATCAGCCCCAGCATTTT.

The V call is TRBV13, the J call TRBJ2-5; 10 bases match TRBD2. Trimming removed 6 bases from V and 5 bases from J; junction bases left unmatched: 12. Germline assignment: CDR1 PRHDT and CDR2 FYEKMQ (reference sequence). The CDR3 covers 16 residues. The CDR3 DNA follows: TGTGCCAGCAGTCTCGGGTCTAGCGGGAGCGCGGAGACCCAGTACTTC. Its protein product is CASSLGSSGSAETQYF.

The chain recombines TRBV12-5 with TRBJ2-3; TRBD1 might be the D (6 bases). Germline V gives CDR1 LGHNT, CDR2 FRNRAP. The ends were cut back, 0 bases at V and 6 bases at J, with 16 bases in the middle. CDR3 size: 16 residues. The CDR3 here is CASGLVGLAGGDTQYF. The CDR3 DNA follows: TGTGCTAGTGGTTTGGTAGGTCTAGCTGGGGGCGATACGCAGTATTTT.

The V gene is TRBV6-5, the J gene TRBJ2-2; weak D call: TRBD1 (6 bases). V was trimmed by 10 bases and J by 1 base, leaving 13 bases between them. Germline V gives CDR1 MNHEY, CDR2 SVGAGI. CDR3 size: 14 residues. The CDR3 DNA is TGTGCCACCCAAAACAGGGTGAACACCGGGGAGCTGTTTTTT. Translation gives CATQNRVNTGELFF.

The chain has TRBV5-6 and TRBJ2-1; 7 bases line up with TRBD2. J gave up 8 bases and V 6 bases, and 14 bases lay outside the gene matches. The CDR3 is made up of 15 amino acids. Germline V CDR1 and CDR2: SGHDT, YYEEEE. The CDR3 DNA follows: TGTGCCAGCACCCTGGGCCAGCGGGACGGGGATGAGCAGTTCTTC. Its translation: CASTLGQRDGDEQFF.

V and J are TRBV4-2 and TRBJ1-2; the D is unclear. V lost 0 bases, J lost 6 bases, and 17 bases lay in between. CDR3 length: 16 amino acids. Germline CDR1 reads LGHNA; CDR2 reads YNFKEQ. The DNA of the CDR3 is TGTGCCAGCAGCCAAGATCAAGCCCGGTTGGTAGATGGCTACACCTTC. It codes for CASSQDQARLVDGYTF.

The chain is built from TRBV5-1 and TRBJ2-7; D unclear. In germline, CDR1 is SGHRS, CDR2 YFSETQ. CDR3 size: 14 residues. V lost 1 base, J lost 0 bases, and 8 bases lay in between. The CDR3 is CASSLQASSYEQYF. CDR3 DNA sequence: TGCGCCAGCAGCTTGCAGGCCTCCTCCTACGAGCAGTACTTC.

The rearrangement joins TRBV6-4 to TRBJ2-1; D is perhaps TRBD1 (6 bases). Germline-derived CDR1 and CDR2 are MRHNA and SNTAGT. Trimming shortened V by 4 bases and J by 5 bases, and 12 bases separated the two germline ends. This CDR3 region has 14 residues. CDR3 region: CASSATGADNEQFF. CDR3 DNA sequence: TGTGCCAGCAGTGCGACAGGAGCCGACAATGAGCAGTTCTTC.

The DNA of the CDR3 is TGTGCCAGCAGTGATGGACAGACCTACGAGCAGTACTTC. Translating gives CASSDGQTYEQYF. The V call is TRBV6-1, the J call TRBJ2-7; weak D call: TRBD1 (6 bases). The length of the CDR3 is 13 residues. Germline V gives CDR1 MNHNS, CDR2 SASEGT. Trimming removed 3 bases from V and 2 bases from J, with 8 bases in between.

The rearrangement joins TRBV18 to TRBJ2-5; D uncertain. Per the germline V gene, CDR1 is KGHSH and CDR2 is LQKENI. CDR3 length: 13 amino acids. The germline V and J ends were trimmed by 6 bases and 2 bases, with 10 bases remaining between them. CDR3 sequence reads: CASSLAQQETQYF. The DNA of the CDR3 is TGTGCCAGCTCCCTGGCTCAACAAGAGACCCAGTACTTC.

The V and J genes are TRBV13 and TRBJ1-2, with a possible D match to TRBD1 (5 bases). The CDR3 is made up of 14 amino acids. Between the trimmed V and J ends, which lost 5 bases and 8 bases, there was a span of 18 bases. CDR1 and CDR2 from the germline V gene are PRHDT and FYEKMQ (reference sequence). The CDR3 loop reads CASSARTIQGGYTF. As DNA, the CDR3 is TGTGCCAGCAGCGCCCGGACTATTCAGGGAGGCTACACCTTC.

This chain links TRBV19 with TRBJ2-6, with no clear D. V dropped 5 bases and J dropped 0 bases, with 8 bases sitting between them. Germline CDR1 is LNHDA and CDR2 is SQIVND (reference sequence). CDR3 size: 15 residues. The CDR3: CASSPGGSGANVLTF. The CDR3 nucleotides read TGTGCCAGTAGTCCCGGCGGCTCTGGGGCCAACGTCCTGACTTTC.

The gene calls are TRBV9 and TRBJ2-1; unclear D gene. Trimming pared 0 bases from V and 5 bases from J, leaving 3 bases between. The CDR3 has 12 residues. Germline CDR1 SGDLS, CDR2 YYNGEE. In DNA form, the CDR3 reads TGTGCCAGCAGCGTAGCTCACAATGAGCAGTTCTTC. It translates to CASSVAHNEQFF. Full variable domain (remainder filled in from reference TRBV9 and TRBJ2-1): DSGVTQTPKHLITATGQRVTLRCSPRSGDLSVYWYQQSLDQGLQFLIQYYNGEERAKGNILERFSAQQFPDLHSELNLSSLELGDSALYFCASSVAHNEQFFGPGTRLTVL.

DNA of the CDR3: TGTGCCAGCTCACGGACTAGCGGGGGGGCAACCTACGAGCAGTACTTC. As protein: CASSRTSGGATYEQYF. The rearrangement uses TRBV4-2 and TRBJ2-7; 15 bases match TRBD2. After removal of 8 bases from V and 2 bases from J, the junction contained 7 bases not matched to a gene. From germline, CDR1 is LGHNA and CDR2 YNFKEQ. The CDR3 has 16 residues.

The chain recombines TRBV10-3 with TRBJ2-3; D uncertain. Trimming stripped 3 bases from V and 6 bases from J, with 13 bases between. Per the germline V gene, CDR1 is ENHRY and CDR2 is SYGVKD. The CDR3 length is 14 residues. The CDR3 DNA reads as TGTGCCATCAGTGAAATTCAGGAATCGGATACGCAGTATTTT. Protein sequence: CAISEIQESDTQYF.

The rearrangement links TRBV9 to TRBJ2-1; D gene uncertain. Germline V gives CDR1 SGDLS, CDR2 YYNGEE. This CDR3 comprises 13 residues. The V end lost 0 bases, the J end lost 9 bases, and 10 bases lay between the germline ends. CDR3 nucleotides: TGTGCCAGCAGCGTAGAGGTTGCGGTTGAGCAGTTCTTC. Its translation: CASSVEVAVEQFF. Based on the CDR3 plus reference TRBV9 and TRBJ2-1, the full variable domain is DSGVTQTPKHLITATGQRVTLRCSPRSGDLSVYWYQQSLDQGLQFLIQYYNGEERAKGNILERFSAQQFPDLHSELNLSSLELGDSALYFCASSVEVAVEQFFGPGTRLTVL.

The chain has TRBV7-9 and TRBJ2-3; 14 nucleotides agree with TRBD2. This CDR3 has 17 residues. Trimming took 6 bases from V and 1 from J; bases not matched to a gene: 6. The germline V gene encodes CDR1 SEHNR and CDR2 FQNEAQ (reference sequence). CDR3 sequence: CASRDRGLAGGTDTQYF. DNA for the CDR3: TGTGCCAGCAGAGACCGGGGACTAGCGGGGGGCACAGATACGCAGTATTTT.

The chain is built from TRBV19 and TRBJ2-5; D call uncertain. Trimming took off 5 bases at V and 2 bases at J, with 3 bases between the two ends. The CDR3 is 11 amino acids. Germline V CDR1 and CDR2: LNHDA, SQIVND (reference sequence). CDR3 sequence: CASSQQETQYF. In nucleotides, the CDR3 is TGTGCCAGTAGTCAGCAAGAGACCCAGTACTTC.

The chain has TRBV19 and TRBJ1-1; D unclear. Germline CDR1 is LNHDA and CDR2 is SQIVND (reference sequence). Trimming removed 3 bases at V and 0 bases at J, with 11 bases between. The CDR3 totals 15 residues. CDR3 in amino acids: CASSIQTGMNTEAFF. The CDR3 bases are TGTGCCAGTAGTATTCAGACGGGAATGAACACTGAAGCTTTCTTT. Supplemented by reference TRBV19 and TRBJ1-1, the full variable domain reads DGGITQSPKYLFRKEGQNVTLSCEQNLNHDAMYWYRQDPGQGLRLIYYSQIVNDFQKGDIAEGYSVSREKKESFPLTVTSAQKNPTAFYLCASSIQTGMNTEAFFGQGTRLTVV.

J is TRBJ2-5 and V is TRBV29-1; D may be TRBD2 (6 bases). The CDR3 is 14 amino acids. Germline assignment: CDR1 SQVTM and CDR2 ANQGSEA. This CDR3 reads CTATWTGAQETQYF. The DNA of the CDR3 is TGCACAGCGACATGGACGGGAGCACAAGAGACCCAGTACTTC.

CDR3 sequence (DNA): TGCAGCGTCGAAACAGGGTTAAGGCACGAGCAGTACTTC. It encodes CSVETGLRHEQYF. The V call is TRBV29-1, the J call TRBJ2-7; tentative D call: TRBD1 (6 bases). Germline CDR1 is SQVTM and CDR2 is ANQGSEA. Trimming left V 6 bases short and J 5 bases short, with 17 bases between. This CDR3 comprises 13 residues.

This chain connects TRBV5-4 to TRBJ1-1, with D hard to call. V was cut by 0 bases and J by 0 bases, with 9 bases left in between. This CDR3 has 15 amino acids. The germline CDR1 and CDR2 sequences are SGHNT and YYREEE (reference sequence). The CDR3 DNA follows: TGTGCCAGCAGCTTGGGTGGGCAGCTGAACACTGAAGCTTTCTTT. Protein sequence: CASSLGGQLNTEAFF.

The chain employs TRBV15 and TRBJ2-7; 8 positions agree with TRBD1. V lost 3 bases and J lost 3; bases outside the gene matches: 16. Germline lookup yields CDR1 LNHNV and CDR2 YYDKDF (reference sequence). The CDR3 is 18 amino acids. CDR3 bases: TGTGCCACCAGCAGTGCCGTCCTAACAGGGGGTTCTCTCTACGAGCAGTACTTC. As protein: CATSSAVLTGGSLYEQYF.

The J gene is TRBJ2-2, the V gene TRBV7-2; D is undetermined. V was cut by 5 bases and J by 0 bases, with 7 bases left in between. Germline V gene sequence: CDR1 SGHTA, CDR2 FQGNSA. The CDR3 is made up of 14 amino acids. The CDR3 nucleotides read TGTGCCAGCAGCCGACTCGCGAACACCGGGGAGCTGTTTTTT. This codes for CASSRLANTGELFF.

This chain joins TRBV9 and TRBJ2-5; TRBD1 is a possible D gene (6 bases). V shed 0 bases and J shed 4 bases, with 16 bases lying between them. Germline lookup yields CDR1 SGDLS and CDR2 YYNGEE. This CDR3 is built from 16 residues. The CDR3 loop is CASSVGGMGARETQYF. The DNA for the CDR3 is TGTGCCAGCAGCGTAGGGGGCATGGGGGCGCGAGAGACCCAGTACTTC.

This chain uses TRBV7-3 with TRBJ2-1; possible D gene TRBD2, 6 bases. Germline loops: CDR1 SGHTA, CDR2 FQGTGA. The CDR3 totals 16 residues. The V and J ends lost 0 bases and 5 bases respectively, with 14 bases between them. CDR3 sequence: CASSLTRAGLDNEQFF. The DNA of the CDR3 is TGTGCCAGCAGCTTAACGCGGGCGGGGCTTGACAATGAGCAGTTCTTC.